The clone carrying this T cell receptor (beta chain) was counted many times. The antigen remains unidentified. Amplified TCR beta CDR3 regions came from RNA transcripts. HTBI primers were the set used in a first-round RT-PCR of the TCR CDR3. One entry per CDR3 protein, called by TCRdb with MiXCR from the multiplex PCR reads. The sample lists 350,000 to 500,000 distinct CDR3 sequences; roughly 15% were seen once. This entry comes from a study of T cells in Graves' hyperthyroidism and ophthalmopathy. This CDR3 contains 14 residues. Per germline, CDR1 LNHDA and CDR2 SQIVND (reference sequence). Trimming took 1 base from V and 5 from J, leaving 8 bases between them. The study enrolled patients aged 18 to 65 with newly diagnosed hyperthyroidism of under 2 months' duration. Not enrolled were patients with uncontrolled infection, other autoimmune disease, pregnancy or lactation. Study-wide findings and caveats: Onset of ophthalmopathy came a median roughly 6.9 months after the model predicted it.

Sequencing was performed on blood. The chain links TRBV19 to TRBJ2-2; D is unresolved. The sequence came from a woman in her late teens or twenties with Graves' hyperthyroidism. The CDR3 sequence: CASSIVVITGELFF. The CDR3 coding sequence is TGTGCCAGTAGTATAGTAGTCATAACCGGGGAGCTGTTTTTT.